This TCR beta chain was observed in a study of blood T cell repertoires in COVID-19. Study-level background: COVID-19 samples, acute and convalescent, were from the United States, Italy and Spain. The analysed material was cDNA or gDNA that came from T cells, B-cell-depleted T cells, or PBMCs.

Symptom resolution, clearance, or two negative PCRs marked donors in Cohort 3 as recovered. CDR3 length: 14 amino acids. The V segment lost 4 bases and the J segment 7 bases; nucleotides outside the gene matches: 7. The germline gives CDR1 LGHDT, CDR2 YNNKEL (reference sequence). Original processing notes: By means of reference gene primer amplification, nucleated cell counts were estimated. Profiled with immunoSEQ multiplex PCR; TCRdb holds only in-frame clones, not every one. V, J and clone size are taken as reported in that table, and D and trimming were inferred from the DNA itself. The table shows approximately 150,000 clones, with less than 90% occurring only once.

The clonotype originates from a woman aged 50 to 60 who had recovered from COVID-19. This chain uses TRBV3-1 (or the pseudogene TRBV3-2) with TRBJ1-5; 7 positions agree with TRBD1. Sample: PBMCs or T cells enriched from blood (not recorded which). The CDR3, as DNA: TGTGCCAGCAGCCTACGACAGGGCGGGCAGCCCCAGCATTTT. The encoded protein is CASSLRQGGQPQHF.